This T cell receptor beta chain was observed in a study of blood T cell repertoires in COVID-19. Study in general: Material from acute and convalescent COVID-19 was sourced from the United States, Italy and Spain. T cells, B-cell-depleted T cells, or PBMCs provided the cDNA or gDNA that served as material.

The method was immunoSEQ multiplex PCR; TCRdb's version includes in-frame clones alone and lacks a portion of them. The data show 350,000 or so clones, about 86% seen once. The CDR3 length is 24 residues. Germline-derived CDR1 and CDR2 are KGHSH and LQKENI. V lost 0 bases and J 5 bases, leaving 38 bases between the germline ends. V and J are TRBV18 and TRBJ2-1, with D maybe TRBD2 (6 bases). This clonotype was sampled from a man in his thirties or forties with active or convalescent COVID-19. Material: peripheral blood. The CDR3 sequence: CASSPPLQYRLGSIGSGMNNEQFF. CDR3 sequence (DNA): TGTGCCAGCTCACCACCACTCCAATATCGACTAGGATCGATAGGGAGCGGCATGAACAATGAGCAGTTCTTC.